The entry that follows covers one T cell receptor beta chain sequence. Antigen specificity is unknown. The data were obtained in a study of blood T cell dynamics during melanoma immunotherapy. Study results and limitations: Whether repertoire-driving clones were melanoma-specific could not be determined. At W3, later disease-control patients showed bifurcated PBMC repertoire changes, unlike progressors.

Looked up from germline, CDR1 is SQVTM and CDR2 is ANQGSEA. V lost 6 bases to trimming and J lost 5 bases; unmatched junction nucleotides: 13. The CDR3 is 15 residues long. Time point of the sample: pre-treatment baseline. Prior systemic cancer therapy, immunosuppressant use and other active malignancies excluded patients. Data came from immunoSEQ multiplex PCR; TCRdb stores just in-frame clones and leaves some out. The sample carries some 9,800 clones, 85% to 90% recorded once. V gene TRBV29-1 combines with J gene TRBJ2-3; TRBD1 matches at 8 bases. The source of this sequence is a human donor with melanoma. This specimen was blood, taken from a patient treated with checkpoint blockade. The CDR3 loop reads CSVGEDRARGDTQYF. CDR3 nucleotides: TGCAGCGTGGGGGAGGACAGGGCTCGAGGAGATACGCAGTATTTT.